Listed below are T cell receptor beta chains from one sample, sequenced in a study of cytomegalovirus exposure and HLA in healthy donors. Repertoires were generated with immunoSEQ multiplex PCR, while TCRdb's copy carries only in-frame clones and drops some. This sample has under 150,000 clones, with roughly 82% found just once. Sequencing was done on a sample of PBMCs. These receptors were taken from a boy aged 10-17 years in good health and CMV-seronegative. Each CDR3 is given with its conserved first and last residue. The D gene is left open where the match is weak. Rows may omit the clone size; those that give it use once, few, many or a size class.

V	size	D	J	DNA	CDR3
TRBV19	.	.	TRBJ2-7	TGTGCCAGTAGTATAGATTGGTCAGGGGTTCAGTACTTC	CASSIDWSGVQYF
TRBV5-1	.	.	TRBJ2-1	TGCGCCAGCAGCTTGACAGTCTCCTACAATGAGCAGTTCTTC	CASSLTVSYNEQFF
TRBV19	.	.	TRBJ2-2	TGTGCCAGTAGTTCCTCGGACAGCTCTTGGGCCGGGGAGCTGTTTTTT	CASSSSDSSWAGELFF
TRBV6-1	.	TRBD2	TRBJ2-7	TGTGCCAGCAGTGAAGCAGAGACTAGCTTTTACGAGCAGTACTTC	CASSEAETSFYEQYF
TRBV4-3	.	TRBD2	TRBJ2-2	TGCGCCAGCAGCCACGGGACTAGTACCGGGGAGCTGTTTTTT	CASSHGTSTGELFF
TRBV6-5	.	TRBD1	TRBJ1-1	TGTGCCAGCTCCCCCTCGGACAGGATGGAAGAAGCTTTCTTT	CASSPSDRMEEAFF
TRBV25-1	.	TRBD1	TRBJ1-5	TGTGCCAGCAGTGTATTCCCCCCCGGGACAGGGTACGGTCAGCCCCAGCATTTT	CASSVFPPGTGYGQPQHF
TRBV6-5	.	.	TRBJ1-1	TGTGCCAGCAGTCGTCAGGGGTCTGAAGCTTTCTTT	CASSRQGSEAFF
TRBV5-6	.	.	TRBJ1-1	TGTGCCAGCAGACGACTGGAGGGGAACACTGAAGCTTTCTTT	CASRRLEGNTEAFF
TRBV29-1	.	TRBD1	TRBJ1-1	TGCAGCGTGGGCAACAGGGGGGGATTGGGGGATGAAGCTTTCTTT	CSVGNRGGLGDEAFF
TRBV29-1	.	TRBD2	TRBJ2-3	TGCAGCGTGGCCCGCGGGACTAACACAGATACGCAGTATTTT	CSVARGTNTDTQYF
TRBV30	.	.	TRBJ1-1	TGTGCCTGGGGGAGACAGGATTGGAACACTGAAGCTTTCTTT	CAWGRQDWNTEAFF
TRBV6-5	.	.	TRBJ1-1	TGTGCCAGCAGTTACGGGGGGGAACTAGGGACTGAAGCTTTCTTT	CASSYGGELGTEAFF
TRBV2	.	.	TRBJ2-3	TGTGCCAGCACCGGTAGCTCGAGCACAGATACGCAGTATTTT	CASTGSSSTDTQYF
TRBV19	.	TRBD2	TRBJ2-3	TGTGCCAGTAGGAGAGCGGGAGGGGGGGATACGCAGTATTTT	CASRRAGGGDTQYF
TRBV7-8	.	.	TRBJ2-7	TGTGCCAGCAGCACCAGACAGGGAGGAGACGAGCAGTACTTC	CASSTRQGGDEQYF
TRBV30	few	.	TRBJ2-2	TGTGCCTGGAGTGTACTCCCCGGGGAGCTGTTTTTT	CAWSVLPGELFF
TRBV6-5	.	.	TRBJ1-1	TGTGCCAGCAGTTACCGAACCACAGGTGTGACTGAAGCTTTCTTT	CASSYRTTGVTEAFF
TRBV5-1	.	.	TRBJ2-1	TGCGCCAGCAGCTTGGCGGGAGCGGCCCCCTACAATGAGCAGTTCTTC	CASSLAGAAPYNEQFF
TRBV7-9	.	.	TRBJ2-4	TGTGCCAGCAGCTTAGTACCGGAGCTTGGAAACATTCAGTACTTC	CASSLVPELGNIQYF
TRBV5-5	.	TRBD1	TRBJ1-2	TGTGCCAGCGGGCGGACCGGGACAGCGACTAACTATGGCTACACCTTC	CASGRTGTATNYGYTF
TRBV5-4	.	TRBD1	TRBJ2-5	TGTGCCAGCAGCCCGGGACAGGGGTACCAAGAGACCCAGTACTTC	CASSPGQGYQETQYF
TRBV19	.	.	TRBJ2-5	TGTGCCAGTAGTGCCGCAAGGGGGAAAGAGACCCAGTACTTC	CASSAARGKETQYF
TRBV30	.	.	TRBJ1-1	TGTGCCTGGAGTTGGGGGCACGGGAACACTGAAGCTTTCTTT	CAWSWGHGNTEAFF